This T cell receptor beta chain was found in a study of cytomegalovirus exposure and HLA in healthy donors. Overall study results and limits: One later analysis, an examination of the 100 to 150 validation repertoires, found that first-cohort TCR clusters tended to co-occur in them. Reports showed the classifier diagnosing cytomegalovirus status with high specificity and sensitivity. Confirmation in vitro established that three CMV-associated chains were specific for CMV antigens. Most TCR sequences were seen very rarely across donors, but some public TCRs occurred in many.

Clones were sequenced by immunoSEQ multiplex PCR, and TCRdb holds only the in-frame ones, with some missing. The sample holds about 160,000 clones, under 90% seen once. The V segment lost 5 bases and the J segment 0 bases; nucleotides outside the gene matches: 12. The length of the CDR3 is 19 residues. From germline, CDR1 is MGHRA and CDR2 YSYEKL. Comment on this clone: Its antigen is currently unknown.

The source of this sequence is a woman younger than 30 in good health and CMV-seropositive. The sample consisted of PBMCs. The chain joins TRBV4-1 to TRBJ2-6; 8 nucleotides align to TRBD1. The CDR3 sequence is CASSITGGTGFSGANVLTF. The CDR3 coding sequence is TGCGCCAGCAGCATAACGGGCGGGACAGGCTTCTCTGGGGCCAACGTCCTGACTTTC.